The subject of this entry is one T cell receptor beta chain. The record originates from a study of B cell selection in AIRE deficiency. Assay: immunoSEQ multiplex PCR; the TCRdb copy retains only in-frame clones and omits some. The sample lists thousands of clones; about 87% were seen once. CDR1 and CDR2 from the germline V gene are MNHNY and SVGAGI (reference sequence). Trimming removed 5 bases from V and 4 bases from J, with 6 bases in between. The CDR3 contains 11 residues. Sorted regulatory T cells were CD4-positive, CD25-high and CD127-low or negative. Sequencing was carried out using Tregs sorted from PBMCs. The chain has TRBV6-6 and TRBJ2-7; D is unclear. The source is a human donor with AIRE deficiency. Written as DNA, the CDR3 is TGTGCCAGCAGTAAACAGTACGAGCAGTACTTC. It is translated as CASSKQYEQYF.